Listed below are T cell receptor beta chains from one sample, sequenced in a study of blood T cell repertoires in COVID-19. Sequenced by immunoSEQ multiplex PCR; TCRdb stores in-frame clones only, minus some. The sample includes about 150,000 clones, 88% seen only once; the top ten take around 2.3%. Sequencing input: peripheral blood. Source of these receptors: a human donor with COVID-19, enrolled during active disease. The donor label of this sample is uncertain. Each CDR3 is given with its conserved first and last residue. D genes are given only for firm matches. Clone size is given for some rows only: seen once, a few or many times, or a class if the clone is expanded.

>NA|TRBJ2-5|NA|TRBV30
CAWSAGDRETQYF
TGTGCCTGGAGTGCGGGTGACCGGGAGACCCAGTACTTC
>NA|TRBJ1-5|NA|TRBV7-2
CASLLQQGRNQPQHF
TGTGCCAGCCTTCTCCAACAGGGTCGTAATCAGCCCCAGCATTTT
>NA|TRBJ2-7|NA|TRBV7-9
CASSWGGSDLEQYF
TGTGCCAGCAGCTGGGGTGGTAGCGACCTCGAGCAGTACTTC
>NA|TRBJ2-5|NA|TRBV20-1
CSASGGQETQYF
TGCAGTGCTAGTGGGGGGCAGGAGACCCAGTACTTC
>once|TRBJ2-3|NA|TRBV10-1
CASREGLPPGDTQYF
TGCGCCAGCAGGGAGGGACTTCCCCCCGGGGATACGCAGTATTTT
>NA|TRBJ1-2|NA|TRBV11-2
CASSIDSYGYTF
TGTGCCAGCAGCATCGACAGCTATGGCTACACCTTC
>NA|TRBJ2-1|NA|TRBV11-3
CASSSLYNEQFF
TGTGCCAGCAGCTCCCTCTACAATGAGCAGTTCTTC
>NA|TRBJ1-3|NA|TRBV7-8
CASSSHRFLSGNTIYF
TGTGCCAGCAGCTCGCACAGGTTCCTCTCTGGAAACACCATATATTTT
>once|TRBJ2-7|TRBD1|TRBV18
CASSSDRGRVVYEQYF
TGTGCCAGCTCATCTGACAGGGGAAGGGTAGTCTACGAGCAGTACTTC
>NA|TRBJ2-5|NA|TRBV4-1
CASSQSRDTQETQYF
TGCGCCAGCAGCCAGAGCCGGGACACCCAAGAGACCCAGTACTTC
>NA|TRBJ1-1|NA|TRBV5-1
CASSPSSAGAEAFF
TGCGCCAGCAGCCCCTCTTCCGCGGGGGCTGAAGCTTTCTTT
>NA|TRBJ2-3|TRBD1|TRBV10-1
CASSENGDSGQQTDTQYF
TGCGCCAGCAGTGAGAACGGCGATTCGGGACAGCAGACAGATACGCAGTATTTT
>NA|TRBJ1-4|NA|TRBV2
CATRFEAVNEKLFF
TGTGCCACCCGGTTCGAGGCGGTTAATGAAAAACTGTTTTTT
>NA|TRBJ2-7|NA|TRBV5-1
CASSLDRYSEQYF
TGCGCCAGCAGCTTGGACAGGTATAGCGAGCAGTACTTC
>once|TRBJ1-1|NA|TRBV12-3/TRBV12-4
CASSSGTEAFF
TGTGCCAGCAGTTCGGGCACTGAAGCTTTCTTT
>NA|TRBJ2-6|NA|TRBV19
CASLQGRISGANVLTF
TGTGCCAGTCTGCAGGGTCGTATCTCTGGGGCCAACGTCCTGACTTTC
>NA|TRBJ2-7|TRBD1|TRBV9
CASSRGTGGKYEQYF
TGTGCCAGCAGCCGAGGGACAGGGGGAAAATACGAGCAGTACTTC
>NA|TRBJ2-1|NA|TRBV11-3
CASSFINEQFF
TGTGCCAGCAGCTTCATCAATGAGCAGTTCTTC
>NA|TRBJ1-2|NA|TRBV5-6
CASSSLGGSYGYTF
TGTGCCAGCAGCTCCCTGGGGGGGAGCTATGGCTACACCTTC
>NA|TRBJ1-1|NA|TRBV2
CASSEARRAEAFF
TGTGCCAGCAGTGAAGCCCGACGGGCTGAAGCTTTCTTT
>NA|TRBJ1-1|NA|TRBV6-5
CASRQVMNTEAFF
TGTGCCAGCAGACAGGTGATGAACACTGAAGCTTTCTTT
>NA|TRBJ2-3|NA|TRBV5-1
CASSYGGTDTQYF
TGCGCCAGCAGCTACGGAGGGACAGATACGCAGTATTTT
>NA|TRBJ2-2|TRBD1|TRBV11-1
CASTTGTGNTGELFF
TGTGCCAGCACCACGGGGACAGGGAACACCGGGGAGCTGTTTTTT
>NA|TRBJ2-1|NA|TRBV19
CASSLPSSLANEQFF
TGTGCCAGTAGTCTACCCTCGAGTCTAGCGAATGAGCAGTTCTTC
>NA|TRBJ1-2|TRBD1|TRBV2
CASSEQGTGIGYTF
TGTGCCAGCAGTGAACAAGGGACAGGGATTGGCTACACCTTC
>NA|TRBJ2-1|TRBD1|TRBV9
CASSGQGSYNEQFF
TGTGCCAGCAGCGGACAGGGCTCCTACAATGAGCAGTTCTTC
>NA|TRBJ1-1|TRBD1|TRBV5-1
CASSGTGGNTEAFF
TGCGCCAGCAGCGGAACAGGGGGGAACACTGAAGCTTTCTTT
>NA|TRBJ1-2|NA|TRBV28
CASSLINYGYTF
TGTGCCAGCAGTCTTATTAACTATGGCTACACCTTC
>NA|TRBJ2-1|TRBD2|TRBV5-1
CASSPGTSGYNEQFF
TGCGCCAGCAGCCCCGGGACTAGCGGATACAATGAGCAGTTCTTC
>NA|TRBJ2-1|NA|TRBV6-1
CASSEVGGIYGEQFF
TGTGCCAGCAGTGAAGTGGGGGGAATATATGGTGAGCAGTTCTTC
>NA|TRBJ1-3|NA|TRBV5-6
CASCGTQSGNTIYF
TGTGCCAGCTGCGGGACTCAATCTGGAAACACCATATATTTT
>NA|TRBJ2-2|NA|TRBV24-1
CATSGQLNTGELFF
TGTGCCACCAGTGGACAGCTGAACACCGGGGAGCTGTTTTTT
>NA|TRBJ1-2|TRBD1|TRBV5-1
CASRSGTGDRYTF
TGCGCCAGCAGATCCGGGACAGGAGACCGCTACACCTTC
>NA|TRBJ2-3|TRBD2|TRBV7-3
CASSARGTSGNTDTQYF
TGTGCCAGCAGCGCGCGAGGGACTAGCGGGAACACAGATACGCAGTATTTT
>NA|TRBJ2-3|TRBD2|TRBV7-3
CASSPVPGGASTDTQYF
TGTGCCAGCAGCCCTGTCCCGGGGGGGGCTAGCACAGATACGCAGTATTTT
>NA|TRBJ2-6|NA|TRBV5-1
CASSLQGYGANVLTF
TGCGCCAGCAGTTTACAGGGTTATGGGGCCAACGTCCTGACTTTC
>NA|TRBJ1-5|NA|TRBV19
CASSLQTGNNQPQHF
TGTGCCAGTAGTTTACAAACAGGGAACAATCAGCCCCAGCATTTT
>NA|TRBJ1-5|TRBD1|TRBV7-9
CASSSTGLFQPQHF
TGTGCCAGCAGCTCGACAGGGCTGTTTCAGCCCCAGCATTTT
>NA|TRBJ1-2|NA|TRBV6-6
CASRLTGLYGYTF
TGTGCCAGCAGATTGACAGGCCTCTATGGCTACACCTTC
>NA|TRBJ2-2|TRBD1|TRBV2
CASYQGARETGELFF
TGTGCCAGTTACCAGGGGGCACGGGAGACCGGGGAGCTGTTTTTT
>NA|TRBJ1-3|NA|TRBV19
CASTFSGNTIYF
TGTGCCAGTACGTTCTCTGGAAACACCATATATTTT
>NA|TRBJ2-5|TRBD2|TRBV25-1
CASSDGTSGVGETQYF
TGTGCCAGCAGTGATGGGACTAGCGGAGTGGGAGAGACCCAGTACTTC
>NA|TRBJ2-4|TRBD2|TRBV7-9
CASSLGRLAGGHRNIQYF
TGTGCCAGCAGCTTAGGTCGGCTAGCGGGGGGGCATCGAAACATTCAGTACTTC
>NA|TRBJ2-2|NA|TRBV5-1
CASSLGTAANTGELFF
TGCGCCAGCAGCTTGGGGACTGCCGCGAACACCGGGGAGCTGTTTTTT
>NA|TRBJ2-7|NA|TRBV2
CASTLAYEQYF
TGTGCCAGCACACTAGCCTACGAGCAGTACTTC
>NA|TRBJ1-6|NA|TRBV5-1
CASSLLVDPGSPLHF
TGCGCCAGCAGCTTGTTGGTGGACCCGGGGTCACCCCTCCACTTT
>NA|TRBJ2-3|TRBD1|TRBV10-3
CAISGRGGTGSTDTQYF
TGTGCCATCAGCGGCCGGGGAGGGACAGGGAGCACAGATACGCAGTATTTT
>NA|TRBJ2-1|TRBD1|TRBV7-7
CASSLSGQDYNEQFF
TGTGCCAGCAGCTTATCGGGACAGGACTACAATGAGCAGTTCTTC
>NA|TRBJ2-5|TRBD2|TRBV5-1
CASRPTSGGQETQYF
TGCGCCAGCCGACCAACTAGCGGGGGCCAAGAGACCCAGTACTTC
>NA|TRBJ2-7|TRBD2|TRBV5-1
CASSLDGGREGPRYEQYF
TGCGCCAGCAGCTTGGATGGCGGACGGGAGGGCCCTCGGTACGAGCAGTACTTC
>NA|TRBJ1-2|TRBD1|TRBV19
CATSKGQDLNYGYTF
TGTGCCACCTCAAAGGGACAGGACCTTAACTATGGCTACACCTTC
>NA|TRBJ1-3|TRBD1|TRBV4-1
CASSQGTGSSGNTIYF
TGCGCCAGCAGCCAAGGGACAGGGAGCTCTGGAAACACCATATATTTT
>NA|TRBJ1-2|NA|TRBV29-1
CSVHGDLNYGYTF
TGCAGCGTCCATGGGGACTTAAACTATGGCTACACCTTC